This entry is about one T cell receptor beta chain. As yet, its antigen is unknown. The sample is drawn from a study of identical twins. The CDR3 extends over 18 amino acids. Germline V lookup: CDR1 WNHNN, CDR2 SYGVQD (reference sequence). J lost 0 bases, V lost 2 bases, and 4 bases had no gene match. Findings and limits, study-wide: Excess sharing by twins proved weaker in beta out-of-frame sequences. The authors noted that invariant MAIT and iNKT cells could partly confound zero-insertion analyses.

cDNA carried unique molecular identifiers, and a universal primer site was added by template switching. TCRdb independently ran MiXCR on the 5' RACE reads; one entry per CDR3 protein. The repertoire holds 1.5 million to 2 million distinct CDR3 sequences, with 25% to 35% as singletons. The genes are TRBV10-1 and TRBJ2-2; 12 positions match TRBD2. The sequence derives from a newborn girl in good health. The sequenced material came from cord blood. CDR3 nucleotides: TGCGCCAGCAGTGAGGGGAGACTAGCGGGGGCGAACACCGGGGAGCTGTTTTTT. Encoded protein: CASSEGRLAGANTGELFF.